The clone carrying this T cell receptor (beta chain) was observed at least ten times. The CDR3 has 19 amino acids. Trimming took off 1 base at V and 0 bases at J, with 16 bases between the two ends. Looked up from germline, CDR1 is KGHSH and CDR2 is LQKENI. TCRdb re-processed the PCR reads through MiXCR. This table holds around 19,000 clones, 34% found once. This record comes from a study of metastatic and nonmetastatic thyroid tumors. Not a single patient had been given any form of treatment at any point before undergoing thyroid surgery. The TCR was taken from a male donor with papillary thyroid cancer or a benign thyroid nodule (not recorded which). Some clones in this sample may be carry-over from other donors' samples. This chain connects TRBV18 to TRBJ2-6; TRBD1 might be the D (6 bases). Sequencing used tumor tissue. The CDR3: CASSPLSGARSSGANVLTF. CDR3 nucleotide sequence: TGTGCCAGCTCACCACTATCAGGGGCGCGTAGCTCTGGGGCCAACGTCCTGACTTTC.